What follows is one TCR beta chain and its context. The sample holds one count of this clone. Its recognized antigen is unknown. Qualities for individual bases were not recorded, and no much larger clone is one base off. This specimen includes other DNA sequences encoding the same CDR3. Germline trimming: 6 bases from V, 2 bases from J; junction bases outside gene matches: 6. The CDR3, cysteine through phenylalanine, is 14 amino acids long. Only CDR3 DNA remains: 42 bases, in frame from the first base. The germline V gene (reference sequence) supplies CDR1 SEHNR and CDR2 FQNEAQ. This sample stems from a study of blood T cell repertoires in COVID-19 (dated by TCRdb to 2018 to 2020). Turning to the overall study: Samples covering the acute and convalescent phases of COVID-19 were provided by collaborators in the United States, Italy and Spain. The samples were drawn from two sources: the first 160 participants of the ongoing ImmuneRACE study, and 1,000 to 1,500 subjects contributed by 6 global collaborators. The material from the prospective study consisted of cDNA or gDNA derived from T cells, B-cell-depleted T cells, or PBMCs. Where HLA class I and class II types were available, the types were taken from metadata supplied by the sample provider, not from assay-based typing. The repertoires were made available in a free public database intended to serve as a resource for research on the immune response to SARS-CoV-2. Deeply sampled blood TCRbeta repertoires from subjects exposed to, actively infected with, or recovered from COVID-19 were included in the dataset. A de-identified subject ID, COVID-19 status, age in years and sex were almost always included in the sample metadata.

A second Seattle source provided samples from volunteer blood donors who had recovered from COVID-19. Each collaborating institution followed its own protocols to collect whole blood in K2EDTA tubes. For TCRbeta analysis, collaborators shipped samples in one of three forms: frozen whole blood, isolated PBMCs, or DNA extracted from either of those sample types. TCRbeta CDR3 regions were amplified from genomic DNA by means of the immunoSEQ Assay, a bias-controlled multiplex PCR. Per the authors' processing: The number of nucleated cells in each sample was estimated from the amplification of reference gene primers within the assay. Sequence reads were collapsed and filtered to measure the absolute abundance of every unique TCRbeta CDR3 rearrangement. For each sample, productive Simpson clonality was calculated as the square root of Simpson's diversity index over productive rearrangements. In TCRdb, the immuneACCESS table is reduced to in-frame sequences with V and J assigned. These tables do not hold every clone; where another copy was compared, an unresolved V gene accounts for under half, and the others remain unexplained. V and J calls and clone size are given by that table; D and trimming were obtained from the DNA. The sample includes 210,000 or so clones, with over 75% observed a single time. The ten largest account for 5% to 7.5% of the sample.

Summary of the overall study and its limitations: Clinical and demographic metadata were provided uncurated, with the amount varying by source and participant.

The material sequenced was peripheral blood. The V gene is TRBV7-9 and the J gene is TRBJ2-7; the central 8 bases match TRBD1. The clonotype comes from a woman between 35 and 50 years old who had recovered from COVID-19. The DNA is as follows: TGTGCCAGCAGTCCCGGGACAGGCCCCTACGAGCAGTACTTC. Translated, this gives CASSPGTGPYEQYF.